This T cell receptor beta chain was found in a study of T cell responses to AZD1222 COVID-19 vaccine. Findings and limits, study-wide: Nearly half of unique spike-specific TCRs reportedly avoided B.1.351 and B.1.1.7 mutated regions. The donor group comprised mostly white British people and more females; the analysis possibly underestimated clonal diversity.

From germline, CDR1 is SGHRS and CDR2 YFSETQ. Trimming stripped 1 base from V and 6 bases from J, with 16 bases between. The CDR3 loop spans 15 amino acids. Using immunoSEQ multiplex PCR, the repertoire was profiled, and TCRdb retains in-frame clones only, with some absent. This sample has some 97,000 clones, with approximately 87% found just once. In regard to this clone: Its specificity is unknown.

The sample consisted of peripheral blood, taken on day 0 of AZD1222 vaccination. The chain carries TRBV5-1 and TRBJ1-2; weak D call: TRBD1 (5 bases). This receptor was identified in an adult in good health. CDR3 region: CASSLTGTPGDGYTF. In DNA, the CDR3 is TGCGCCAGCAGCTTGACAGGTACCCCTGGGGATGGCTACACCTTC.